This is a list of T cell receptor beta chains from one sample in a study of vaccination effects on CD4 cells after COVID-19. These receptors are not linked to any known antigen. Here immunoSEQ multiplex PCR was the method, and the copy in TCRdb shows in-frame clones only, minus some. In the table there are more than 20,000 clones, 60% to 80% of which are singletons. Here the sequenced sample was CD4+ T cells from PBMCs cultured with SARS-CoV-2 spike peptides, taken after COVID-19 vaccination. These receptors came from a human donor who received a COVID-19 vaccine. Some clones in this sample may be carry-over from other donors' samples. Both conserved end residues are part of each CDR3. D genes are given only for firm matches. Clone size is given for some rows only: seen once, a few or many times, or a class if the clone is expanded.

>TRBV6-4|NA|NA|TRBJ1-1
CASSRWQGTEAFF
TGTGCCAGCAGTCGATGGCAGGGGACTGAAGCTTTCTTT
>TRBV4-2|NA|NA|TRBJ2-5
CASSQDNSLARTQYF
TGTGCCAGCAGCCAAGATAATTCGCTGGCGAGGACCCAGTACTTC
>TRBV18|NA|NA|TRBJ2-6
CASSLQYSGANVLTF
TGTGCCAGCTCACTCCAATACTCTGGGGCCAACGTCCTGACTTTC
>TRBV18|NA|NA|TRBJ1-1
CASSPNYQGPGAFF
TGTGCCAGCTCACCAAATTACCAGGGCCCCGGAGCTTTCTTT
>TRBV9|NA|TRBD2|TRBJ2-5
CASSVEIAGGQETQYF
TGTGCCAGCAGCGTAGAGATAGCGGGGGGCCAAGAGACCCAGTACTTC
>TRBV7-8|NA|NA|TRBJ1-1
CASSFVELSTEAFF
TGTGCCAGCAGCTTTGTGGAATTAAGCACTGAAGCTTTCTTT
>TRBV5-1|NA|TRBD1|TRBJ2-2
CASSFSGTENTGELFF
TGCGCCAGCAGCTTCTCCGGGACAGAAAACACCGGGGAGCTGTTTTTT
>TRBV19|NA|TRBD1|TRBJ1-1
CASSILTGTGDEAFF
TGTGCCAGTAGTATCCTCACCGGGACAGGGGACGAAGCTTTCTTT
>TRBV20-1|NA|NA|TRBJ1-2
CSASLGGAGGYTF
TGCAGTGCTAGTCTCGGTGGGGCAGGGGGCTACACCTTC
>TRBV18|NA|NA|TRBJ1-3
CASSPIGEFGNTIYF
TGTGCCAGCTCACCAATAGGGGAATTTGGAAACACCATATATTTT
>TRBV18|NA|NA|TRBJ1-5
CASSPGQPQGNQPQHF
TGTGCCAGCTCACCTGGACAGCCCCAGGGCAATCAGCCCCAGCATTTT
>TRBV7-3|once|NA|TRBJ2-5
CASSLVPLSGETQYF
TGTGCCAGCAGCTTGGTTCCTCTCTCCGGAGAGACCCAGTACTTC
>TRBV7-9|NA|NA|TRBJ1-4
CASSLGVGEKLFF
TGTGCCAGCAGCTTGGGGGTAGGGGAAAAACTGTTTTTT
>TRBV10-2|NA|NA|TRBJ1-6
CASSADLPNSPLHF
TGCGCCAGCAGTGCTGACTTACCTAATTCACCCCTCCACTTT
>TRBV30|NA|NA|TRBJ1-5
CAWSAAGDQPQHF
TGTGCCTGGAGTGCGGCAGGGGATCAGCCCCAGCATTTT
>TRBV7-2|NA|NA|TRBJ1-1
CASSLEGQGRRMNTEAFF
TGTGCCAGCAGCTTAGAAGGGCAGGGGCGCCGCATGAACACTGAAGCTTTCTTT
>TRBV25-1|NA|NA|TRBJ1-1
CASSEWVGGTEAFF
TGTGCCAGCAGTGAATGGGTCGGGGGCACTGAAGCTTTCTTT
>TRBV28|once|NA|TRBJ1-6
CATFPGDSPLHF
TGTGCCACCTTCCCCGGGGATTCACCCCTCCACTTT
>TRBV5-1|NA|NA|TRBJ2-5
CASTRTGGPVETQYF
TGCGCCAGCACCCGTACCGGGGGCCCAGTGGAGACCCAGTACTTC
>TRBV24-1|NA|TRBD1|TRBJ2-1
CATSDRTGGHNEQFF
TGTGCCACCAGTGATCGGACAGGGGGCCACAATGAGCAGTTCTTC
>TRBV5-1|once|TRBD1|TRBJ1-3
CASSQEGTGTGNTIYF
TGCGCCAGCAGCCAAGAAGGGACAGGGACTGGAAACACCATATATTTT
>TRBV5-1|NA|TRBD1|TRBJ2-5
CASGALRGYQETQYF
TGCGCCAGCGGCGCCCTCAGGGGGTACCAAGAGACCCAGTACTTC
>TRBV2|NA|TRBD1|TRBJ1-5
CASSERAGGYQPQHF
TGTGCCAGCAGTGAGCGGGCAGGGGGGTATCAGCCCCAGCATTTT
>TRBV2|few|NA|TRBJ1-2
CASGEQIRRGYTF
TGTGCCAGCGGGGAACAGATCCGCCGTGGCTACACCTTC
>TRBV2|once|TRBD1|TRBJ1-6
CASSGDSILYNSPLHF
TGTGCCAGCAGTGGGGACAGTATTCTCTATAATTCACCCCTCCACTTT
>TRBV5-6|NA|NA|TRBJ1-2
CASSPNSGYGYTF
TGTGCCAGCAGCCCCAACAGTGGCTATGGCTACACCTTC
>TRBV24-1|NA|TRBD1|TRBJ2-5
CATSDAPGQGPLRETQYF
TGTGCCACCAGTGATGCTCCGGGACAGGGGCCGCTACGTGAGACCCAGTACTTC
>TRBV5-4|few|NA|TRBJ2-5
CASSLYMQKQETQYF
TGTGCCAGCAGCCTCTACATGCAGAAGCAAGAGACCCAGTACTTC
>TRBV6-5|NA|NA|TRBJ2-3
CATSWSGGSDTQYF
TGTGCCACCTCGTGGTCGGGTGGATCGGATACGCAGTATTTT
>TRBV6-6|once|TRBD2|TRBJ2-5
CASSRGGDGETQYF
TGTGCCAGCAGCCGGGGGGGGGATGGAGAGACCCAGTACTTC
>TRBV12-3/TRBV12-4|NA|NA|TRBJ2-5
CASSLALETQYF
TGTGCCAGCAGTTTAGCGCTCGAGACCCAGTACTTC
>TRBV19|once|NA|TRBJ2-4
CASSTKAKNIQYF
TGTGCCAGTAGTACTAAAGCCAAAAACATTCAGTACTTC
>TRBV5-1|few|NA|TRBJ2-2
CASSQTANTGELFF
TGCGCCAGCAGCCAGACAGCGAACACCGGGGAGCTGTTTTTT
>TRBV5-1|few|TRBD1|TRBJ1-2
CASSPGGDYGYTF
TGCGCCAGCAGCCCAGGGGGGGACTATGGCTACACCTTC
>TRBV6-5|NA|TRBD1|TRBJ1-1
CASSYTGQGFRTEAFF
TGTGCCAGCAGTTACACGGGACAGGGCTTCCGGACTGAAGCTTTCTTT
>TRBV5-1|NA|NA|TRBJ1-6
CASSLARWGDNSPLHF
TGCGCCAGCAGCTTGGCCCGGTGGGGTGATAATTCACCCCTCCACTTT
>TRBV4-2|few|TRBD1|TRBJ1-2
CASSQRDRAVGYTF
TGTGCCAGCAGCCAAAGGGACAGGGCGGTTGGCTACACCTTC